Presented here are 16 T cell receptor beta chains from one specimen sequenced in a study of cytomegalovirus exposure and HLA in healthy donors (dated by TCRdb to the late 2010s). Receptor amplification or capture employed the immunoSEQ multiplex PCR assay. For the multiplex PCR, a mixture combining 60 forward primers for TCR Vbeta segments and 13 reverse primers for TCR Jbeta segments was used. TCRdb limited this immuneACCESS table to in-frame rearrangements with V and J called. A share of clones is missing; checked studies link under half to unresolved V genes, and the rest is unexplained. The sample includes some 120,000 clones, with 77% observed a single time. About a tenth of the sample is taken by the ten largest. Sequencing was done on a sample of PBMCs. The receptor set was obtained from a man aged 35 to 55 in good health and CMV-seropositive.

Notes on this clone: One end of the junction is discordant with germline, which a read error may explain. V gene TRBV7-9 combines with J gene TRBJ2-7, with a tentative D call TRBD1 (5 bases). Germline CDR1 reads SEHNR; CDR2 reads FQNEAQ (reference sequence). CDR3 length equals 15 residues. The CDR3 DNA reads TGTTCCAGCAGCTTGTATTCAGGGCCCACCTACGAGCAGTACTTC. Translating it yields CSSSLYSGPTYEQYF.

CDR3 amino acids: CASSPEQYDYYGYTF. The CDR3 bases are TGTGCCAGCAGCCCGGAACAGTACGATTACTATGGCTACACCTTC. The V and J genes are TRBV5-4 and TRBJ1-2; D is ambiguous. The CDR3 sequence is 15 residues long. Germline V lookup: CDR1 SGHNT, CDR2 YYREEE (reference sequence). V gave up 4 bases and J gave up 3 bases, with 16 bases separating them. Full variable domain (outside the CDR3, taken from reference TRBV5-4 and TRBJ1-2): ETGVTQSPTHLIKTRGQQVTLRCSSQSGHNTVSWYQQALGQGPQFIFQYYREEENGRGNFPPRFSGLQFPNYSSELNVNALELDDSALYLCASSPEQYDYYGYTFGSGTRLTVV.

The V and J genes are TRBV6-6 and TRBJ1-1; 8 bases line up with TRBD1. CDR3 length: 14 residues. V dropped 2 bases and J dropped 1; count of bases not matched to a gene: 0. Germline-derived CDR1 and CDR2 are MNHNY and SVGAGI (reference sequence). CDR3 sequence reads: CASSYGTGNTEAFF. In DNA, the CDR3 is TGTGCCAGCAGTTACGGGACAGGGAACACTGAAGCTTTCTTT.

The chain carries TRBV28 and TRBJ2-3; 9 positions agree with TRBD1. Germline V gives CDR1 MDHEN, CDR2 SYDVKM. The trim removed 3 bases at V and 3 bases at J, leaving 7 bases unmatched. This CDR3 is built from 16 residues. This chain's CDR3 is CASSLRRDRATDTQYF. The CDR3 DNA reads as TGTGCCAGCAGTTTGCGACGGGACAGGGCGACAGATACGCAGTATTTT.

The rearrangement uses TRBV5-6 and TRBJ1-2; 9 bases fit TRBD1. V lost 7 bases to trimming and J lost 2 bases; unmatched junction nucleotides: 12. The CDR3 extends over 16 amino acids. CDR1 and CDR2 (germline): SGHDT, YYEEEE. CDR3 region: CASGRGSTGGNYGYTF. The CDR3 nucleotides read TGTGCCAGCGGCCGCGGATCGACAGGGGGGAACTATGGCTACACCTTC.

The rearrangement links TRBV28 to TRBJ2-3, with D perhaps matching TRBD1 (6 bases). The V and J ends lost 3 bases and 2 bases respectively, with 21 bases between them. Germline values: CDR1 MDHEN, CDR2 SYDVKM. This CDR3 is built from 18 residues. In nucleotides, the CDR3 is TGTGCCAGCAGTTTGTCGGTCGGGACAAGCGATCACACAGATACGCAGTATTTT. Protein sequence: CASSLSVGTSDHTDTQYF.

This clone was seen only a few times. The chain combines TRBV28 with TRBJ1-2, with 7 bases aligning to TRBD1. V trimming: 10 bases; J trimming: 4 bases; junction bases outside the gene matches: 21. The germline V gene has CDR1 MDHEN and CDR2 SYDVKM. This CDR3 region has 17 residues. The CDR3 DNA is TGTGCCACCGACACCAGGGGGGCCGTCTTCTTATCCTATGGCTACACCTTC. Its protein is CATDTRGAVFLSYGYTF.

The chain couples TRBV5-1 to TRBJ2-7; D perhaps matches TRBD1 (5 bases). This CDR3 has 14 residues. Germline values: CDR1 SGHRS, CDR2 YFSETQ. Trimming took off 6 bases at V and 3 bases at J, with 16 bases between the two ends. The CDR3 bases are TGCGCCAGCAACTCCCAGGGCACTTACTACGAGCAGTACTTC. Translation gives CASNSQGTYYEQYF. The full variable domain, its missing parts supplied by reference TRBV5-1 and TRBJ2-7, is KAGVTQTPRYLIKTRGQQVTLSCSPISGHRSVSWYQQTPGQGLQFLFEYFSETQRNKGNFPGRFSGRQFSNSRSEMNVSTLELGDSALYLCASNSQGTYYEQYFGPGTRLTVT.

The chain carries TRBV28 and TRBJ2-7; maybe TRBD1 (5 bases). Trimming removed 4 bases from V and 5 bases from J, with 15 bases in between. The V gene's germline CDR1 is MDHEN and CDR2 SYDVKM. The CDR3 has 14 amino acids. The CDR3 protein is CASSSTATGHEQYF. CDR3 in DNA: TGTGCCAGCAGTTCGACCGCCACAGGCCACGAGCAGTACTTC.

The chain carries TRBV4-2 and TRBJ2-1; D may be TRBD2 (5 bases). Germline CDR1 and CDR2: LGHNA and YNFKEQ. The CDR3 has 19 amino acids. V lost 2 bases, J lost 4 bases, and 24 bases lay in between. CDR3 protein: CASSQRSAGNQFEYNEQFF. CDR3 nucleotide sequence: TGTGCCAGCAGCCAAAGATCGGCCGGGAATCAGTTCGAGTACAATGAGCAGTTCTTC.

V is TRBV6-5 and J is TRBJ2-3; possibly TRBD1 for D (6 bases). The ends were cut back, 10 bases at V and 6 bases at J, with 17 bases in the middle. This CDR3 is 13 amino acids long. Germline V lookup: CDR1 MNHEY, CDR2 SVGAGI. The CDR3 loop reads CATGQQVMDTQYF. CDR3 DNA sequence: TGTGCCACCGGACAGCAGGTGATGGATACGCAGTATTTT.

The V and J genes are TRBV27 and TRBJ1-5; a possible D gene is TRBD1 (5 bases). V lost 4 bases to trimming and J lost 6 bases, with 10 bases between them. There are 13 residues in the CDR3. Germline loops: CDR1 MNHEY, CDR2 SMNVEV (reference sequence). The CDR3 region has the DNA TGTGCCAGCAGTTCCAGGGTCAGTCAGCCCCAGCATTTT. This codes for CASSSRVSQPQHF.

In DNA form, the CDR3 reads TGTGCCAGCAGCACCGCCAACAGAGCAACTAATGAAAAACTGTTTTTT. Translated: CASSTANRATNEKLFF. The V gene is TRBV28, the J gene TRBJ1-4, with D unresolved. V dropped 6 bases and J dropped 0 bases, with 14 bases sitting between them. Germline lookup yields CDR1 MDHEN and CDR2 SYDVKM. The CDR3 sequence is 16 residues long. The entire variable domain, with the rest obtained from reference TRBV28 and TRBJ1-4, is as follows: DVKVTQSSRYLVKRTGEKVFLECVQDMDHENMFWYRQDPGLGLRLIYFSYDVKMKEKGDIPEGYSVSREKKERFSLILESASTNQTSMYLCASSTANRATNEKLFFGSGTQLSVL.

The chain joins TRBV4-3 to TRBJ1-6; D might be TRBD1 (5 bases). Germline assignment: CDR1 LGHNA and CDR2 YSLEER. V lost 4 bases, J lost 5 bases, and 12 bases lay in between. The CDR3 extends over 15 amino acids. CDR3 in DNA: TGCGCCAGCAGCCCCAGGGTACGCGATAATTCACCCCTCCACTTT. The encoded protein is CASSPRVRDNSPLHF.

This sequence joins TRBV27 and TRBJ2-7; D might be TRBD2 (6 bases). There are 14 residues in the CDR3. CDR1 and CDR2 from the germline V gene are MNHEY and SMNVEV (reference sequence). V lost 6 bases and J 7 bases, leaving 19 bases between the germline ends. Written as DNA, the CDR3 is TGTGCCAGCAGGGAGCGGAGGGCTATCCGGGAGCAGTACTTC. Protein: CASRERRAIREQYF.

V and J are TRBV4-2 and TRBJ2-1, with a weak D call TRBD1 (8 bases). Trimming shortened V by 1 base and J by 4 bases, and 26 bases separated the two germline ends. Germline V lookup: CDR1 LGHNA, CDR2 YNFKEQ. CDR3 length: 20 residues. CDR3 nucleotides: TGTGCCAGCAGCCAAGGGGAAGGGACATGGACAGGGAGGGAATACAATGAGCAGTTCTTC. This gives the protein CASSQGEGTWTGREYNEQFF.